This entry concerns a single T cell receptor beta chain. This sample was included in a study of blood T cell repertoires in COVID-19. Study background: Acute-phase and convalescent COVID-19 samples originated in the United States, Italy and Spain. PBMCs, B-cell-depleted T cells, or T cells provided the cDNA or gDNA that made up the material.

Germline CDR1 reads LGHNA; CDR2 reads YSLEER. The germline V and J ends were trimmed by 1 base and 1 base, with 7 bases remaining between them. The CDR3 contains 15 residues. Per the original data handling: How many nucleated cells were present was estimated from reference gene primer amplification. Repertoires were generated with immunoSEQ multiplex PCR, while TCRdb's copy carries only in-frame clones and drops some. V and J calls and clone size are given by that table; D and trimming were obtained from the DNA. Among about 70,000 clones listed, roughly nine tenths were seen once. Sequencing input: peripheral blood. The chain uses TRBV4-3 and TRBJ2-2, with D perhaps TRBD1 (6 bases). The TCR was taken from a man aged 70-80 years with active COVID-19. For the CDR3, the DNA is TGCGCCAGCAGCCAAGCCAGGGGGAACACCGGGGAGCTGTTTTTT. Its translation is CASSQARGNTGELFF.